The entry that follows covers one T cell receptor (beta chain) sequence. Clones were read by immunoSEQ multiplex PCR, and TCRdb kept only the in-frame ones, dropping some. The sample contains roughly 290,000 clones, 90% of which appear only once. Germline-derived CDR1 and CDR2 are GTSNPN and SVGIG (reference sequence). V dropped 1 base and J dropped 8; count of bases not matched to a gene: 4. The CDR3 spans 12 residues. All enrollees were about 18 to 100 years old and from roughly 22 US areas. Allocation to cohorts depended on clinical history reported by the participants. The sample comes from a study of blood T cell repertoires in COVID-19. Study as a whole: Researchers got acute and convalescent COVID-19 samples from the United States, Italy and Spain. PBMCs, B-cell-depleted T cells, or T cells provided the cDNA or gDNA that made up the material.

The chain combines TRBV30 with TRBJ1-2, with 7 bases lining up with TRBD1. Specimen: PBMCs or T cells enriched from blood (not recorded which). This receptor was identified in a woman aged 18-29 years with acute COVID-19. CDR3 DNA sequence: TGTGCCTGGAGTGGAGACAGGGCCGGCTACACCTTC. Translation gives CAWSGDRAGYTF.